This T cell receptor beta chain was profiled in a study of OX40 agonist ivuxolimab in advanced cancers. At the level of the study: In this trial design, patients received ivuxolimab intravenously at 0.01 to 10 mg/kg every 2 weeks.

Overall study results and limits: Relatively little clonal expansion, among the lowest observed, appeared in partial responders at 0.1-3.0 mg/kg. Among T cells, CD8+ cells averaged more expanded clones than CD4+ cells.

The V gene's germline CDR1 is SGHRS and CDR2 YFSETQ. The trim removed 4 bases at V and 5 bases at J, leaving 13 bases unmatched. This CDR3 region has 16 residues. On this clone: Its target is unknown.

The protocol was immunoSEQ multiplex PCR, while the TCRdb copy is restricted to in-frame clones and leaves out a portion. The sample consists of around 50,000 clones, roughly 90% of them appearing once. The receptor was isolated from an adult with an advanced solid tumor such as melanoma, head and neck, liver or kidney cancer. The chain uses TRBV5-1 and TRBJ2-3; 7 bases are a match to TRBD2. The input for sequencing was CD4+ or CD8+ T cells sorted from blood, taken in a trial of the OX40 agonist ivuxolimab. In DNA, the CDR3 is TGCGCCAGCAGCCCCCAAGTGGCGGGAGAAGGAGATACGCAGTATTTT. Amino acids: CASSPQVAGEGDTQYF.